These 4 T cell receptor beta chains were sequenced from one sample in a study of blood T cell repertoires in COVID-19 (dated by TCRdb to 2020 to 2022). Libraries were constructed by the immunoSEQ multiplex PCR assay. In TCRdb, the immuneACCESS table is reduced to in-frame sequences with V and J assigned. These tables do not hold every clone; where another copy was compared, an unresolved V gene accounts for under half, and the others remain unexplained. This sample lists 150,000 to 200,000 clones; over 75% were detected once. The ten largest clones capture roughly 10% of the sample. The sequenced sample consisted of PBMCs or T cells enriched from blood (not recorded which). The origin of the receptors is a woman aged 18-30 years who had recovered from COVID-19.

The chain carries TRBV28 and TRBJ2-1; 9 bases align to TRBD1. From germline, CDR1 is MDHEN and CDR2 SYDVKM. J lost 1 base, V lost 6 bases, and 4 bases had no gene match. The CDR3 contains 15 residues. The CDR3 sequence: CASSPGQGSYNEQFF. CDR3 DNA sequence: TGTGCCAGCAGCCCAGGACAGGGGTCCTACAATGAGCAGTTCTTC.

This chain uses TRBV5-1 with TRBJ2-3, with TRBD1 matching 10 bases. Unmatched junction bases numbered 7, after V lost 4 bases and J lost 2 bases. The germline gives CDR1 SGHRS, CDR2 YFSETQ. CDR3 length equals 16 residues. In DNA form, the CDR3 reads TGCGCCAGCAGCCTTACCGGGACAGGGGACACAGATACGCAGTATTTT. It specifies CASSLTGTGDTDTQYF.

This sequence joins TRBV19 and TRBJ2-3; 14 bases are shared with TRBD2. CDR1 LNHDA and CDR2 SQIVND come from the germline V gene (reference sequence). The CDR3 covers 15 residues. The J segment lost 3 bases and the V segment lost 5 bases, leaving 1 base of the junction unmatched. CDR3 amino acids: CASSGTSGGTDTQYF. Written as DNA, the CDR3 is TGTGCCAGTAGTGGGACTAGCGGGGGAACAGATACGCAGTATTTT.

V is TRBV12-3 or TRBV12-4 and J is TRBJ1-6; D unresolved. The V end was cut by 5 bases, the J end by 10 bases, with 12 bases between. There are 13 residues in the CDR3. The chain's CDR3 is CASSAVINSPLHF. In nucleotides, the CDR3 is TGTGCCAGCAGTGCAGTTATAAACTCACCCCTCCACTTT.